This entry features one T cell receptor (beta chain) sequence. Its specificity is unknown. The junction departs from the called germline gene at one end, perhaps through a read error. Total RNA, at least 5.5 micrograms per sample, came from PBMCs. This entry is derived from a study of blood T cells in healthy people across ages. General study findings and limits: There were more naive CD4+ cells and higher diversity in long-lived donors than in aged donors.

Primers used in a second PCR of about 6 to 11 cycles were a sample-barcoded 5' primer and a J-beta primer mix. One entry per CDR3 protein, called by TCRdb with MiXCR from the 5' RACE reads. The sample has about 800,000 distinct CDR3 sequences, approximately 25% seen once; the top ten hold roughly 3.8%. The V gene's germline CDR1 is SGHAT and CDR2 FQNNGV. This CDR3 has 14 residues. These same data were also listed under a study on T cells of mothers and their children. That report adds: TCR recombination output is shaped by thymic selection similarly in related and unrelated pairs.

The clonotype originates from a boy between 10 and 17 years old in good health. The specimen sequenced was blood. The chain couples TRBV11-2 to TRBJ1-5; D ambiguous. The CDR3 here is CANSLSGAGQPQHF. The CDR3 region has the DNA TGTGCCAACAGCTTATCGGGAGCAGGTCAGCCCCAGCATTTT.